This T cell receptor beta chain was documented in a study of early T cells in non-severe SARS-CoV-2 infection. About the study: Chains were not paired, and sequencing was done on bulk RNA from unsorted whole blood. Whole-study findings and limits: VDJdb-based matching was biased toward anti-spike CD8 responses and missed private and CD4 specificities.

Regarding this clonotype: Its specificity is not known.

Individual cDNA molecules received unique molecular identifiers during library preparation. In TCRdb, the 5' RACE reads were re-called with MiXCR into one record per CDR3 protein. The profile shows tens of thousands of distinct CDR3 sequences, more than 13% of them singletons. The source of this sequence is an adult who was a healthcare worker with PCR-confirmed SARS-CoV-2 infection or an uninfected control (not recorded which). The sample was whole blood.

The chain's CDR3 is CASTFTGELFF. Written as DNA, the CDR3 is TGTGCCAGCACCTTCACCGGGGAGCTGTTTTTT. The J gene is TRBJ2-2, the V gene TRBV12-3 or TRBV12-4; no clear D. The CDR3 spans 11 residues. The V gene lost 7 bases and the J gene lost 4 bases, with 4 bases spanning the gap.